These 10 T cell receptor beta chains came from one sample sequenced in a study of blood T cell repertoires in COVID-19. The assay was immunoSEQ multiplex PCR, and TCRdb's table has in-frame clones only and misses some. The sample lists tens of thousands of clones; approximately 86% were seen once. The sample was peripheral blood. All receptors come from a woman between 45 and 60 years old with acute or convalescent COVID-19.

The rearrangement joins TRBV19 to TRBJ1-2; D might be TRBD1 (5 bases). CDR3 length equals 13 residues. Germline V gene lookup returns CDR1 LNHDA and CDR2 SQIVND (reference sequence). Trimming took off 7 bases at V and 8 bases at J, with 17 bases between the two ends. The CDR3 sequence is CASTNARGGGYTF. The CDR3 bases are TGTGCCAGTACAAACGCTAGGGGTGGCGGCTACACCTTC.

This chain uses TRBV2 with TRBJ1-5; 9 bases match TRBD1. The CDR3 consists of 15 residues. In germline, CDR1 is SNHLY, CDR2 FYNNEI. The V and J ends lost 6 bases and 0 bases, in that order; junction bases with no gene match: 3. For the CDR3, the DNA is TGTGCCAGCAGGGGGACAGGGCTTAGCAATCAGCCCCAGCATTTT. Amino acid sequence: CASRGTGLSNQPQHF. Based on the CDR3 plus reference TRBV2 and TRBJ1-5, the full variable domain is EPEVTQTPSHQVTQMGQEVILRCVPISNHLYFYWYRQILGQKVEFLVSFYNNEISEKSEIFDDQFSVERPDGSNFTLKIRSTKLEDSAMYFCASRGTGLSNQPQHFGDGTRLSIL.

The chain is built from TRBV5-6 and TRBJ2-7; no clear D. Germline V lookup: CDR1 SGHDT, CDR2 YYEEEE. V lost 0 bases and J lost 4, with 11 bases in between. There are 14 residues in the CDR3. This CDR3 reads CASSLALLSYEQYF. CDR3 nucleotides: TGTGCCAGCAGCTTGGCCCTTCTGTCTTACGAGCAGTACTTC.

The V gene is TRBV7-2, the J gene TRBJ2-7; D is perhaps TRBD1 (6 bases). The V end lost 6 bases, the J end lost 4 bases, and 13 bases lay between the germline ends. There are 13 residues in the CDR3. Germline lookup yields CDR1 SGHTA and CDR2 FQGNSA. The CDR3 here is CASRQGQLYEQYF. The DNA of the CDR3 is TGTGCCAGCAGACAAGGACAGCTGTACGAGCAGTACTTC.

J is TRBJ2-7 and V is TRBV4-2, with a tentative D call TRBD2 (6 bases). The ends were cut back, 0 bases at V and 6 bases at J, with 12 bases in the middle. The CDR3 contains 14 residues. CDR1 is LGHNA, CDR2 YNFKEQ, per germline. The CDR3 here is CASSQEAGSAEQYF. CDR3 DNA sequence: TGTGCCAGCAGCCAAGAGGCGGGGAGTGCCGAGCAGTACTTC.

In DNA form, the CDR3 reads TGTGCCAGCAGCTTAGGGACAGCCACCGGGTATCAGCCCCAGCATTTT. Residues: CASSLGTATGYQPQHF. The V and J genes are TRBV7-8 and TRBJ1-5; TRBD1 is a possible D gene (6 bases). Germline values: CDR1 SGHVS, CDR2 FQNEAQ. CDR3 length equals 16 residues. V was shortened by 1 base and J by 5 bases, with 15 bases between the two germline ends.

The J gene is TRBJ1-4, the V gene TRBV28; D is ambiguous. Deletions cut 1 base from V and 8 bases from J, with 11 bases between. The CDR3 consists of 14 residues. Germline V lookup: CDR1 MDHEN, CDR2 SYDVKM. The CDR3 DNA follows: TGTGCCAGCAGTTTATTTTCTCTTGCGGAAAAACTGTTTTTT. It is translated as CASSLFSLAEKLFF. Variable domain in full (rest from reference TRBV28 and TRBJ1-4): DVKVTQSSRYLVKRTGEKVFLECVQDMDHENMFWYRQDPGLGLRLIYFSYDVKMKEKGDIPEGYSVSREKKERFSLILESASTNQTSMYLCASSLFSLAEKLFFGSGTQLSVL.

This chain uses TRBV7-8 with TRBJ1-3, with D uncertain. The CDR3 covers 14 residues. Trimming took off 5 bases at V and 2 bases at J, with 10 bases between the two ends. In germline, CDR1 is SGHVS, CDR2 FQNEAQ. CDR3: CASSPGAAGNTIYF. CDR3 nucleotides: TGTGCCAGCAGCCCCGGAGCTGCTGGAAACACCATATATTTT.

The gene calls are TRBV2 and TRBJ2-3, with D perhaps TRBD2 (7 bases). This CDR3 contains 14 residues. V was shortened by 6 bases and J by 0 bases, with 10 bases between the two germline ends. Germline assignment: CDR1 SNHLY and CDR2 FYNNEI. The CDR3 reads CASRGGTSTDTQYF. CDR3 nucleotide sequence: TGTGCCAGCAGGGGGGGGACAAGCACAGATACGCAGTATTTT. The full variable domain, rest sourced from reference TRBV2 and TRBJ2-3, is EPEVTQTPSHQVTQMGQEVILRCVPISNHLYFYWYRQILGQKVEFLVSFYNNEISEKSEIFDDQFSVERPDGSNFTLKIRSTKLEDSAMYFCASRGGTSTDTQYFGPGTRLTVL.

The rearrangement joins TRBV10-1 to TRBJ1-2; no firm D call. The CDR3 sequence is 12 residues long. V gave up 6 bases and J gave up 7 bases, with 12 bases separating them. Germline V gene data show CDR1 as WNHNN and CDR2 as SYGVQD (reference sequence). CDR3 nucleotide sequence: TGCGCCAGCAGGGTCGGTTTTGGTGGCTACACCTTC. Its protein is CASRVGFGGYTF.